A single TCR beta chain is shown here with its context. Its target is not known. This specimen belongs to a study of cytomegalovirus exposure and HLA in healthy donors. Overall study context: There were 117 million unique TCR beta sequences, drawn from approximately 180 million T cells, in an earlier analysis.

The PCR employed 60 Vbeta primers together with 13 Jbeta primers. Profiled with immunoSEQ multiplex PCR; TCRdb holds only in-frame clones, not every one. The data contain about 95,000 clones, 55% to 75% of them seen just once; the ten biggest clones take up about 15%. General observations from the study: It was taken for granted in presence/absence analyses that sequencing depth across donors was roughly uniform. It emerged from a later analysis that several of the most significant clusters appeared to be linked to common viral pathogens. A later analysis linked a missense DCLRE1C variant to TCR beta V- and J-gene trimming.

The CDR3 runs to 16 residues. This receptor was taken from a woman aged 50 to 65 in good health and CMV-seropositive. The chain couples TRBV1 to TRBJ2-3; the D call in the table, TRBD2, was not verified against the DNA. TRBV1 is a documented pseudogene. The sample consisted of PBMCs. The CDR3 coding sequence is TGCACCAGCAGCCCCCCCCTAGCGGGAGGGCCACATACGCAGTATTTT. Its translation: CTSSPPLAGGPHTQYF.